A single count supports the clone carrying this TCR beta chain. These data belong to a study of blood T cell repertoires in COVID-19. Study-level background: Donors in the United States, Italy and Spain gave samples during acute or convalescent COVID-19.

Germline V gives CDR1 SGHAT, CDR2 FQNNGV. This CDR3 comprises 13 residues. Trimming removed 4 bases at V and 5 bases at J, with 11 bases between. Clones were sequenced by immunoSEQ multiplex PCR, and TCRdb holds only the in-frame ones, with some missing. The sample yields around 77,000 clones, around 80% seen once. The specimen was peripheral blood. The gene calls are TRBV11-2 and TRBJ1-2, with a possible D match to TRBD1 (6 bases). The receptor was isolated from a woman over 75 with active or convalescent COVID-19. This CDR3 is CASSSLQGYGYTF. CDR3 in DNA: TGTGCCAGCAGCTCGCTGCAGGGGTATGGCTACACCTTC.